The 30 T cell receptor beta chains below were found in one sample sequenced in a study of T cell responses to AZD1222 COVID-19 vaccine. Profiled with immunoSEQ multiplex PCR; TCRdb holds only in-frame clones, not every one. The sample shows approximately 130,000 clones, approximately 86% of them seen only once. The starting material was peripheral blood, obtained 28 days after the second AZD1222 dose. All receptors derive from an adult who received the AZD1222 COVID-19 vaccine.

The genes are TRBV6-5 and TRBJ2-1, with D perhaps assigned TRBD1 or TRBD2 (5 bases each). The germline V gene encodes CDR1 MNHEY and CDR2 SVGAGI. The CDR3 has 13 residues. V was shortened by 6 bases and J by 10 bases, with 16 bases between the two germline ends. The CDR3 DNA follows: TGTGCCAGCAGCGGGACGGCCTGGGACGAGCAGTTCTTC. It yields the protein CASSGTAWDEQFF.

The chain carries TRBV25-1 and TRBJ2-7, with D tentatively TRBD1 (6 bases). The CDR3 runs 14 residues. Per the germline V gene, CDR1 is MGHDK and CDR2 is SYGVNS. Deletions cut 7 bases from V and 8 bases from J, with 21 bases between. The CDR3 DNA is TGTGCCAGCATCCCTGGGGGCGGCTCGGGACAGCAGTACTTC. Protein: CASIPGGGSGQQYF.

Only one count was recorded for this clone. This sequence joins TRBV7-8 and TRBJ1-6; D is unresolved. The germline V and J ends were trimmed by 5 bases and 7 bases, with 9 bases remaining between them. Germline lookup yields CDR1 SGHVS and CDR2 FQNEAQ. There are 13 residues in the CDR3. Here the CDR3 DNA reads TGTGCCAGCAGCCAAGGGAGAAATTCACCCCTCCACTTT. It codes for CASSQGRNSPLHF.

This clone was recorded once. Compared with germline, one end of the junction differs, possibly owing to a read error. This sequence joins TRBV7-7 and TRBJ2-1; TRBD2 aligns across 13 bases. The CDR3 spans 15 residues. CDR1 and CDR2 from the germline V gene are SSHAT and FNYEAQ (reference sequence). The CDR3 is CASSLGLAGDNEQFF. The CDR3 nucleotides are TGTGCTAGCAGCTTAGGACTAGCGGGGGACAATGAGCAGTTCTTC.

The chain joins TRBV1 to TRBJ2-1; no check of the table's D call, TRBD2, against the DNA was made. TRBV1 is marked as a pseudogene. This CDR3 comprises 18 residues. The DNA for the CDR3 is TGCACCAGCAGCCAAGACGCTCCCATACGGGAGAGTGGCAATGAGCAGTTCTTC. Translation: CTSSQDAPIRESGNEQFF.

A single count supports this clone. The V call is TRBV28, the J call TRBJ1-1; maybe TRBD1 (5 bases). CDR3 length: 14 amino acids. Trimming removed 3 bases from V and 6 bases from J, with 14 bases in between. Per the germline V gene, CDR1 is MDHEN and CDR2 is SYDVKM. This CDR3 is CASSFEGRGAEAFF. DNA of the CDR3: TGTGCCAGCAGTTTCGAAGGGAGAGGGGCTGAAGCTTTCTTT.

The chain links TRBV6-5 to TRBJ2-3; D might be TRBD2 (6 bases). The V gene lost 6 bases and the J gene lost 0 bases, with 13 bases spanning the gap. The CDR3 runs to 15 residues. Germline values: CDR1 MNHEY, CDR2 SVGAGI. The CDR3 region has the DNA TGTGCCAGCAGCCAGCGGGCCCCTAGCACAGATACGCAGTATTTT. Encoded protein: CASSQRAPSTDTQYF.

The chain has TRBV19 and TRBJ2-4; 7 bases map to TRBD1. Germline V lookup: CDR1 LNHDA, CDR2 SQIVND (reference sequence). V trimming: 3 bases; J trimming: 0 bases; junction bases outside the gene matches: 5. This CDR3 is 16 amino acids long. The CDR3 DNA reads as TGTGCCAGTAGTATCTACAGGGGATTAGCCAAAAACATTCAGTACTTC. Its translation: CASSIYRGLAKNIQYF.

This chain joins TRBV6-5 and TRBJ1-1, with a possible D match to TRBD1 (5 bases). From germline, CDR1 is MNHEY and CDR2 SVGAGI. Trimming took off 2 bases at V and 8 bases at J, with 9 bases between the two ends. The CDR3 is 12 amino acids. CDR3: CASSYAGGEAFF. In DNA form, the CDR3 reads TGTGCCAGCAGTTACGCGGGGGGGGAAGCTTTCTTT.

The chain combines TRBV4-1 with TRBJ1-5; D is undetermined. The V gene lost 4 bases and the J gene lost 3 bases, with 13 bases spanning the gap. From germline, CDR1 is MGHRA and CDR2 YSYEKL. CDR3 length equals 15 residues. CDR3: CASSPSEGNNQPQHF. CDR3 bases: TGCGCCAGCAGCCCCAGCGAGGGCAACAATCAGCCCCAGCATTTT.

To note about this clone: This sample also contains other DNA sequences that code for the same CDR3. As DNA, the CDR3 is TGTGCCAGCAGTTTGGGTACAGGGGATATCTATGGCTACACCTTC. Protein: CASSLGTGDIYGYTF. The chain recombines TRBV28 with TRBJ1-2; TRBD1 agrees at 7 bases. Germline-derived CDR1 and CDR2 are MDHEN and SYDVKM. V lost 3 bases and J lost 4; bases outside the gene matches: 8. The CDR3 extends over 15 amino acids.

CDR3 in DNA: TGCGCCAGCAGCTTGAGTCAGAAGGGCGATGAGCAGTTCTTC. It translates to CASSLSQKGDEQFF. V gene TRBV5-1 combines with J gene TRBJ2-1, with D hard to call. V lost 1 base, J lost 8 bases, and 13 bases lay in between. From germline, CDR1 is SGHRS and CDR2 YFSETQ. This CDR3 comprises 14 residues.

The genes are TRBV5-4 and TRBJ1-1; D remains unclear. Per germline, CDR1 SGHNT and CDR2 YYREEE (reference sequence). The CDR3 consists of 13 residues. With 1 base removed from V and 2 bases from J, the gap between germline ends came to 6 bases. The CDR3 reads CASSLFRNTEAFF. CDR3 coding DNA: TGTGCCAGCAGCTTGTTCCGTAACACTGAAGCTTTCTTT.

This chain connects TRBV5-1 to TRBJ1-5, with TRBD1 as a possible D gene (5 bases). Per the germline V gene, CDR1 is SGHRS and CDR2 is YFSETQ. The CDR3 loop spans 14 amino acids. Between the trimmed V and J ends, which lost 2 bases and 0 bases, there was a span of 6 bases. The CDR3 DNA is TGCGCCAGCAGCTTAGGGGCTAGCAATCAGCCCCAGCATTTT. The encoded protein is CASSLGASNQPQHF.

V gene TRBV6-5 combines with J gene TRBJ2-7, with 8 bases matching TRBD1. CDR1 and CDR2 from the germline V gene are MNHEY and SVGAGI. This CDR3 has 15 amino acids. V dropped 0 bases and J dropped 0; count of bases not matched to a gene: 1. The DNA for the CDR3 is TGTGCCAGCAGTTACTCCGGACAGGGCTCCTACGAGCAGTACTTC. As protein: CASSYSGQGSYEQYF.

The chain has TRBV11-3 and TRBJ1-1; no definite D call. The CDR3 runs to 12 residues. V lost 4 bases and J 5 bases, leaving 8 bases between the germline ends. Germline CDR1 SGHNT, CDR2 YENEEA. CDR3 region: CASSSRETEAFF. The CDR3 region has the DNA TGTGCCAGCAGCTCAAGGGAGACTGAAGCTTTCTTT. The whole variable domain, filled in from reference TRBV11-3 and TRBJ1-1, reads EAGVVQSPRYKIIEKKQPVAFWCNPISGHNTLYWYLQNLGQGPELLIRYENEEAVDDSQLPKDRFSAERLKGVDSTLKIQPAELGDSAVYLCASSSRETEAFFGQGTRLTVV.

The chain uses TRBV27 and TRBJ2-7; D is perhaps TRBD2 (6 bases). The CDR3 has 12 residues. Trimming stripped 3 bases from V and 4 bases from J, with 7 bases between. Germline CDR1 MNHEY, CDR2 SMNVEV (reference sequence). The CDR3 protein is CASSFRGYEQYF. The CDR3 region has the DNA TGTGCCAGCAGTTTTCGGGGGTACGAGCAGTACTTC.

The count of this clone is one. This specimen includes other DNA sequences encoding the same CDR3. V usage is TRBV28 and J usage is TRBJ1-6, with D maybe TRBD1 (5 bases). Germline V gene lookup returns CDR1 MDHEN and CDR2 SYDVKM. Trimming removed 5 bases from V and 8 bases from J, with 13 bases in between. The CDR3 totals 14 residues. The CDR3 region has the DNA TGTGCCAGCAGTCAACCCCGGGGGGATTCACCCCTCCACTTT. This translates into CASSQPRGDSPLHF.

The chain employs TRBV19 and TRBJ1-6; no firm D call. The CDR3 runs 13 residues. Germline CDR1 reads LNHDA; CDR2 reads SQIVND (reference sequence). The ends were cut back, 10 bases at V and 5 bases at J, with 12 bases in the middle. CDR3 in DNA: TGTGCCACCCGCGGACCGAATAATTCACCCCTCCACTTT. This codes for CATRGPNNSPLHF.

The rearrangement uses TRBV6-4 and TRBJ1-2; a possible D gene is TRBD1 (5 bases). Per germline, CDR1 MRHNA and CDR2 SNTAGT. This CDR3 contains 14 residues. With 2 bases removed from V and 4 bases from J, the gap between germline ends came to 11 bases. The CDR3 coding sequence is TGTGCCAGCAGTGACGGGCAGGGCGCCTATGGCTACACCTTC. Translation: CASSDGQGAYGYTF.

This chain connects TRBV24-1 to TRBJ2-7; D remains unclear. Looked up from germline, CDR1 is KGHDR and CDR2 is SFDVKD. Trimming removed 6 bases at V and 7 bases at J, with 9 bases between. The CDR3 covers 11 residues. In DNA form, the CDR3 reads TGTGCCACCAGTCAGTGGGGAGAGCAGTACTTC. It translates to CATSQWGEQYF.

The rearrangement joins TRBV6-2 or TRBV6-3 to TRBJ1-2, with no clear D. V was cut by 6 bases and J by 3 bases, with 11 bases left in between. CDR1 is MNHEY and CDR2 is SVGEGT in the germline V gene. The CDR3 has 13 amino acids. The CDR3 loop is CASSRDTYYGYTF. In DNA, the CDR3 is TGTGCCAGCAGCCGAGACACCTACTATGGCTACACCTTC.

The chain is built from TRBV19 and TRBJ2-2; D might be TRBD2 (5 bases). The CDR3 runs to 15 residues. Germline V gene lookup returns CDR1 LNHDA and CDR2 SQIVND (reference sequence). Trimming took off 6 bases at V and 7 bases at J, with 18 bases between the two ends. The CDR3 region is CASRTNIRESGELFF. CDR3 nucleotides: TGTGCCAGTAGAACCAATATCCGGGAAAGCGGGGAGCTGTTTTTT.

The chain is built from TRBV28 and TRBJ1-1, with 9 bases identical to TRBD1. Germline trimming cut 10 bases from V and 1 base from J; bases unmatched to any gene: 16. The CDR3 contains 17 residues. Germline CDR1 reads MDHEN; CDR2 reads SYDVKM. CDR3 DNA sequence: TGTGCCACCTTTATTACAAGATGGGGACAGGGGAACACTGAAGCTTTCTTT. Translating gives CATFITRWGQGNTEAFF. Complete variable domain (other parts from reference TRBV28 and TRBJ1-1): DVKVTQSSRYLVKRTGEKVFLECVQDMDHENMFWYRQDPGLGLRLIYFSYDVKMKEKGDIPEGYSVSREKKERFSLILESASTNQTSMYLCATFITRWGQGNTEAFFGQGTRLTVV.

The chain joins TRBV28 to TRBJ1-5, with unresolved D. Between the trimmed V and J ends, which lost 6 bases and 0 bases, there was a span of 15 bases. In germline, CDR1 is MDHEN, CDR2 SYDVKM. The CDR3 is made up of 16 amino acids. The CDR3 protein is CASSTFQENSNQPQHF. The CDR3 DNA is TGTGCCAGCAGCACTTTCCAGGAAAATAGCAATCAGCCCCAGCATTTT.

A single count supports this clone. The chain carries TRBV6-1 and TRBJ1-2; D unclear. V gave up 0 bases and J gave up 2 bases, with 7 bases separating them. From germline, CDR1 is MNHNS and CDR2 SASEGT. The CDR3 loop spans 14 amino acids. The CDR3 sequence: CASSEAFSNYGYTF. CDR3 coding DNA: TGTGCCAGCAGTGAAGCGTTTTCCAACTATGGCTACACCTTC.

The chain joins TRBV10-3 to TRBJ2-7, with 7 bases fitting TRBD2. V was pared by 8 bases and J by 2 bases, with 6 bases of the junction left unmatched. Germline V gene sequence: CDR1 ENHRY, CDR2 SYGVKD. The CDR3 sequence is 13 residues long. For the CDR3, the DNA is TGTGCCATCCTTGGGGGAGGGGCCTACGAGCAGTACTTC. It yields the protein CAILGGGAYEQYF.

The chain combines TRBV30 with TRBJ1-6, with D maybe TRBD1 (5 bases). Germline V gene data show CDR1 as GTSNPN and CDR2 as SVGIG (reference sequence). V lost 4 bases to trimming and J lost 4 bases, with 11 bases between them. The CDR3 totals 14 residues. CDR3 residues: CAWTGTDYNSPLHF. Written as DNA, the CDR3 is TGTGCCTGGACAGGGACTGATTATAATTCACCCCTCCACTTT.

The rearrangement joins TRBV3-1 (or the pseudogene TRBV3-2) to TRBJ1-2, with 8 bases matching TRBD1. Germline V gene sequence: CDR1 LGHDT, CDR2 YNNKEL (reference sequence). Trimming removed 2 bases from V and 7 bases from J; junction bases left unmatched: 9. The CDR3 is 15 amino acids. CDR3 DNA: TGTGCCAGCAGCCAATCTAACAGGGGGACGAGTGGCTACACCTTC. The encoded protein is CASSQSNRGTSGYTF.

This chain connects TRBV19 to TRBJ2-1, with 7 bases lining up with TRBD2. The V gene end was trimmed by 4 bases and the J gene end by 7 bases; junction bases not matched to a gene: 7. CDR1 LNHDA and CDR2 SQIVND come from the germline V gene (reference sequence). This CDR3 is 14 amino acids long. CDR3: CASSRAGARNEQFF. In DNA, the CDR3 is TGTGCCAGTAGTAGGGCGGGAGCTAGGAATGAGCAGTTCTTC. The entire variable domain, with the rest obtained from reference TRBV19 and TRBJ2-1, is as follows: DGGITQSPKYLFRKEGQNVTLSCEQNLNHDAMYWYRQDPGQGLRLIYYSQIVNDFQKGDIAEGYSVSREKKESFPLTVTSAQKNPTAFYLCASSRAGARNEQFFGPGTRLTVL.